The 21 T cell receptor beta chains below all came from one sample that was sequenced in a study of blood T cell repertoires in COVID-19. Some clones are missing from TCRdb's copy, which holds only in-frame ones; the method was immunoSEQ multiplex PCR. Here the sample spans under 300,000 clones, more than 85% being singletons. Material: PBMCs or T cells enriched from blood (not recorded which). The receptors originated from a man aged 40-55 years who had recovered from COVID-19.

Only a few counts were recorded for this clone. The rearrangement joins TRBV6-4 to TRBJ2-1, with D possibly TRBD2 on 7 matching bases. The CDR3 sequence is 15 residues long. V lost 3 bases to trimming and J lost 6 bases, with 15 bases between them. The germline gives CDR1 MRHNA, CDR2 SNTAGT. The CDR3 DNA follows: TGTGCCAGCAGTGAAGGGGGGGAGGGAGCCAATGAGCAGTTCTTC. Protein: CASSEGGEGANEQFF.

V usage is TRBV19 and J usage is TRBJ1-4, with D perhaps matching TRBD1 (6 bases). CDR1 and CDR2 from the germline V gene are LNHDA and SQIVND (reference sequence). The V end lost 7 bases, the J end lost 7 bases, and 22 bases lay between the germline ends. The CDR3 length is 16 residues. CDR3 bases: TGTGCCAGTAACCCTGGGGGCGGCGGTCAGCCTGAAAAACTGTTTTTT. Its translation: CASNPGGGGQPEKLFF.

V and J are TRBV6-2 or TRBV6-3 and TRBJ1-5; D possibly corresponds to TRBD1 (6 bases). This CDR3 region has 14 residues. CDR1 and CDR2 (germline): MNHEY, SVGEGT. The germline V and J ends were trimmed by 4 bases and 1 base, with 8 bases remaining between them. The CDR3 spells CASSFQGSNQPQHF. In DNA, the CDR3 is TGTGCCAGCAGTTTTCAGGGGAGCAATCAGCCCCAGCATTTT.

In regard to this clone: The CDR3 carries no conserved terminal phenylalanine or tryptophan, so it likely arises from a read error. The DNA is omitted, as the CDR3 cannot be located on it reliably, and the CDR3 follows TCRdb's listing. The chain has TRBV4-2 and TRBJ2-7; the table's D call TRBD2 went unverified against the DNA. The CDR3 is 14 residues long, ends included. Germline loops: CDR1 LGHNA, CDR2 YNFKEQ. The CDR3 protein is CASSQETGLAGIII.

The V and J genes are TRBV29-1 and TRBJ2-3; no clear D. V lost 4 bases and J lost 5, with 10 bases in between. The CDR3 extends over 12 amino acids. The germline CDR1 and CDR2 sequences are SQVTM and ANQGSEA. The CDR3 DNA is TGCAGCGTTGTATGGCGGCAAGATACGCAGTATTTT. The encoded protein is CSVVWRQDTQYF.

The chain links TRBV6-5 to TRBJ1-1, with D maybe TRBD1 (6 bases). Trimming pared 6 bases from V and 2 bases from J, leaving 10 bases between. The CDR3 covers 13 residues. CDR1 and CDR2 (germline): MNHEY, SVGAGI. The CDR3 sequence: CASRQGLNTEAFF. The CDR3 bases are TGTGCCAGCAGACAGGGATTAAACACTGAAGCTTTCTTT.

This clone was seen more than once but under ten times. The V gene is TRBV6-1, the J gene TRBJ1-5; 12 nucleotides align to TRBD1. J lost 8 bases, V lost 2 bases, and 7 bases had no gene match. The germline CDR1 and CDR2 sequences are MNHNS and SASEGT. The length of the CDR3 is 16 residues. CDR3 nucleotides: TGTGCCAGCAGTGAAAGGGGACAGGGGGCGAACGAGCCCCAGCATTTT. Amino acid sequence: CASSERGQGANEPQHF.

The chain links TRBV5-1 to TRBJ2-7; D call uncertain. Deletions cut 4 bases from V and 4 bases from J, with 6 bases between. Germline V gene sequence: CDR1 SGHRS, CDR2 YFSETQ. CDR3 length equals 11 residues. CDR3 residues: CASSLDYEQYF. In DNA form, the CDR3 reads TGCGCCAGCAGCCTAGATTACGAGCAGTACTTC.

Turning to this clone: Other DNA variants within this sample encode the same CDR3. The gene calls are TRBV9 and TRBJ2-3, with a tentative D call TRBD1 (6 bases). With 5 bases removed from V and 3 bases from J, the gap between germline ends came to 10 bases. The CDR3 length is 13 residues. From germline, CDR1 is SGDLS and CDR2 YYNGEE. CDR3 bases: TGTGCCAGCAGTCGAACAGGGACAGATACGCAGTATTTT. Translated, it gives CASSRTGTDTQYF.

CDR3 coding DNA: TGCAGCGTTGGGGGCCAGGGAGGGGGAAACACCATATATTTT. Its protein product is CSVGGQGGGNTIYF. The V and J genes are TRBV29-1 and TRBJ1-3; the D gene is possibly TRBD1 (5 bases). V shed 4 bases and J shed 4 bases, with 14 bases lying between them. Germline V gene sequence: CDR1 SQVTM, CDR2 ANQGSEA. This CDR3 has 14 amino acids. Supplemented by reference TRBV29-1 and TRBJ1-3, the full variable domain reads SAVISQKPSRDICQRGTSLTIQCQVDSQVTMMFWYRQQPGQSLTLIATANQGSEATYESGFVIDKFPISRPNLTFSTLTVSNMSPEDSSIYLCSVGGQGGGNTIYFGEGSWLTVV.

V is TRBV12-3 or TRBV12-4 and J is TRBJ1-6; weak D call: TRBD1 (5 bases). The CDR3 runs to 13 residues. Between the trimmed V and J ends, which lost 3 bases and 6 bases, there was a span of 6 bases. The CDR3 nucleotides are TGTGCCAGCAGTTTCGACAGTAATTCACCCCTCCACTTT. Translating it yields CASSFDSNSPLHF.

This clone was detected a few times. The V call is TRBV20-1, the J call TRBJ1-5, with TRBD1 matching 12 bases. Trimming removed 3 bases from V and 9 bases from J; junction bases left unmatched: 9. Germline V gene sequence: CDR1 DFQATT, CDR2 SNEGSKA (reference sequence). There are 15 residues in the CDR3. The CDR3 protein is CSASIGTGGRRPQHF. DNA of the CDR3: TGCAGTGCTAGTATCGGGACAGGGGGCCGTCGGCCCCAGCATTTT.

The chain joins TRBV7-3 to TRBJ2-3; 9 nucleotides match TRBD2. Unmatched junction bases numbered 15, after V lost 6 bases and J lost 2 bases. The CDR3 is 18 amino acids. Germline lookup yields CDR1 SGHTA and CDR2 FQGTGA. The CDR3 is CASRIEVASGDYTDTQYF. CDR3 coding DNA: TGTGCCAGCAGAATAGAGGTGGCTAGCGGGGATTACACAGATACGCAGTATTTT.

The chain carries TRBV4-1 and TRBJ2-7, with D uncertain. Germline V gene sequence: CDR1 MGHRA, CDR2 YSYEKL. V gave up 1 base and J gave up 0 bases, with 10 bases separating them. This CDR3 is built from 15 residues. Here the CDR3 reads CASSQVFQVSYEQYF. CDR3 DNA: TGCGCCAGCAGCCAAGTTTTCCAGGTCTCCTACGAGCAGTACTTC.

The rearrangement links TRBV28 to TRBJ1-2, with 7 nucleotides matching TRBD1. Germline CDR1 reads MDHEN; CDR2 reads SYDVKM. The CDR3 runs 13 residues. The J segment lost 2 bases and the V segment lost 6 bases, leaving 3 bases of the junction unmatched. CDR3 coding DNA: TGTGCCAGCAGCCCGACAGGGAACTATGGCTACACCTTC. Translation gives CASSPTGNYGYTF.

The chain couples TRBV13 to TRBJ2-1, with 10 positions matching TRBD2. V shed 4 bases and J 9 bases; nucleotides not matched to a gene: 21. Germline V gene sequence: CDR1 PRHDT, CDR2 FYEKMQ (reference sequence). The CDR3 length is 19 residues. CDR3 protein: CASSSANPGLASSNREQFF. The CDR3 bases are TGTGCCAGCAGCTCAGCTAACCCGGGACTAGCGTCGAGCAACCGTGAGCAGTTCTTC. The full variable domain, rest sourced from reference TRBV13 and TRBJ2-1, is AAGVIQSPRHLIKEKRETATLKCYPIPRHDTVYWYQQGPGQDPQFLISFYEKMQSDKGSIPDRFSAQQFSDYHSELNMSSLELGDSALYFCASSSANPGLASSNREQFFGPGTRLTVL.

The rearrangement links TRBV14 to TRBJ2-3; 7 bases agree with TRBD2. Germline CDR1 and CDR2: SGHDN and FVKESK. V gave up 3 bases and J gave up 2 bases; unmatched junction bases: 11. CDR3 length: 17 amino acids. Here the CDR3 DNA reads TGTGCCAGCAGCCAGGAACGACTAGCCCTCTTCACAGATACGCAGTATTTT. Translation: CASSQERLALFTDTQYF.

V and J are TRBV6-2 or TRBV6-3 and TRBJ2-7; 7 bases are shared with TRBD1. V was clipped by 2 bases and J by 2 bases; unmatched bases: 3. Germline CDR1 and CDR2: MNHEY and SVGEGT. CDR3 length: 14 amino acids. The CDR3 DNA is TGTGCCAGCAGTTACCCGGGGACAGCCTACGAGCAGTACTTC. Translating it yields CASSYPGTAYEQYF.

The J gene is TRBJ2-3, the V gene TRBV5-4, with 11 bases aligning to TRBD2. This CDR3 is 16 amino acids long. The V gene end was trimmed by 2 bases and the J gene end by 6 bases; junction bases not matched to a gene: 8. Germline lookup yields CDR1 SGHNT and CDR2 YYREEE (reference sequence). The CDR3 loop reads CASSFGIAGGSDTQYF. The CDR3 DNA follows: TGTGCCAGCAGCTTCGGGATAGCGGGAGGGTCGGATACGCAGTATTTT.

This chain connects TRBV13 to TRBJ2-1; the match to TRBD2 covers 7 bases. V lost 2 bases to trimming and J lost 1 base; unmatched junction nucleotides: 5. CDR1 PRHDT and CDR2 FYEKMQ come from the germline V gene (reference sequence). The CDR3 is 16 residues long. CDR3 residues: CASSLWGEGSYNEQFF. CDR3 bases: TGTGCCAGCAGCTTATGGGGGGAGGGTTCCTACAATGAGCAGTTCTTC. The whole variable domain, filled in from reference TRBV13 and TRBJ2-1, reads AAGVIQSPRHLIKEKRETATLKCYPIPRHDTVYWYQQGPGQDPQFLISFYEKMQSDKGSIPDRFSAQQFSDYHSELNMSSLELGDSALYFCASSLWGEGSYNEQFFGPGTRLTVL.

V usage is TRBV7-9 and J usage is TRBJ1-3; no reliable D call. The CDR3 has 14 residues. V lost 3 bases and J lost 0, with 6 bases in between. Germline values: CDR1 SEHNR, CDR2 FQNEAQ (reference sequence). The CDR3 sequence is CASSLSFSGNTIYF. CDR3 in DNA: TGTGCCAGCAGCTTGTCTTTCTCTGGAAACACCATATATTTT.